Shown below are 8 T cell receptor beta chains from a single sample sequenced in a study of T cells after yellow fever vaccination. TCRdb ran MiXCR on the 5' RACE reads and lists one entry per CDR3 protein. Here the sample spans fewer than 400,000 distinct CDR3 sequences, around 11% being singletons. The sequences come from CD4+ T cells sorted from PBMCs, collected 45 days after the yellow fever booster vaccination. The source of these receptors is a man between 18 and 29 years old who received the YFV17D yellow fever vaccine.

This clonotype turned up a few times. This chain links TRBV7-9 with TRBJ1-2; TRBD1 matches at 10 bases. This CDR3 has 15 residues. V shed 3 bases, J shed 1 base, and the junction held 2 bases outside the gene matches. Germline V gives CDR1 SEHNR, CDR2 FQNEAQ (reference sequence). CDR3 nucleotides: TGTGCCAGCAGCTTTGGACAGGGGGTTAACTATGGCTACACCTTC. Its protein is CASSFGQGVNYGYTF. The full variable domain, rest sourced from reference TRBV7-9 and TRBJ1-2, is DTGVSQNPRHKITKRGQNVTFRCDPISEHNRLYWYRQTLGQGPEFLTYFQNEAQLEKSRLLSDRFSAERPKGSFSTLEIQRTEQGDSAMYLCASSFGQGVNYGYTFGSGTRLTVV.

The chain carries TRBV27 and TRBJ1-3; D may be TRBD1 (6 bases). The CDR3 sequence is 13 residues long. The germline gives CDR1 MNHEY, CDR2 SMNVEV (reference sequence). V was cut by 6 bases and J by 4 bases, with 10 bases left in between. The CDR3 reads CASRKGGGNTIYF. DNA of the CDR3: TGTGCCAGCAGAAAAGGGGGAGGAAACACCATATATTTT.

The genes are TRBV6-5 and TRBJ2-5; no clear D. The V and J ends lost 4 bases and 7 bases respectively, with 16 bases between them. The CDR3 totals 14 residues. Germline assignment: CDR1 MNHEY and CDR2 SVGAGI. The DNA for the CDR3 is TGTGCCAGCAGTTTTGGCCGAAGCCTAGGGACCCAGTACTTC. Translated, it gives CASSFGRSLGTQYF.

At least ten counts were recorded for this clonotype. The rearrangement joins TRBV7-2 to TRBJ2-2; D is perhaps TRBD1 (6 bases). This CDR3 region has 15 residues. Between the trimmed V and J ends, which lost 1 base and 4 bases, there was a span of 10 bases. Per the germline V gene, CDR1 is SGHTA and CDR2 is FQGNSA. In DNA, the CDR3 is TGTGCCAGCAGCTTAGGGGCCAGGGGCACCGGGGAGCTGTTTTTT. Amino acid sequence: CASSLGARGTGELFF.

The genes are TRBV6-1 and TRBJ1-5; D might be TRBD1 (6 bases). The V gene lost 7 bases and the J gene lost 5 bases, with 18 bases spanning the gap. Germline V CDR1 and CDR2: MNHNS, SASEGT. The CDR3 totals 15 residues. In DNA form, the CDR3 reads TGTGCCAGCACGGGTTTAGGGGGTCAGGATCAGCCCCAGCATTTT. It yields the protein CASTGLGGQDQPQHF.

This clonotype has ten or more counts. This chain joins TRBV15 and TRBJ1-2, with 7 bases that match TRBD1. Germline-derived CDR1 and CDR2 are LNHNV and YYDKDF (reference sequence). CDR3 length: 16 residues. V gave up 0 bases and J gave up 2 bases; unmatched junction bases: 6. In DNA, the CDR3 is TGTGCCACCAGCAGAGAAGGGACAGCGAAAAACTATGGCTACACCTTC. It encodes CATSREGTAKNYGYTF. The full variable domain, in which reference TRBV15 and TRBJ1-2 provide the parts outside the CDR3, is DAMVIQNPRYQVTQFGKPVTLSCSQTLNHNVMYWYQQKSSQAPKLLFHYYDKDFNNEADTPDNFQSRRPNTSFCFLDIRSPGLGDTAMYLCATSREGTAKNYGYTFGSGTRLTVV.

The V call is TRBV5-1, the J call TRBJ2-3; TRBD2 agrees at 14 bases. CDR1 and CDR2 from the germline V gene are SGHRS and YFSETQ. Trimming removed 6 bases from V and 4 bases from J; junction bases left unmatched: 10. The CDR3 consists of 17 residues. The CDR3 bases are TGCGCCAGCACCGGGACTAGCGGGGGATCTTTCTCAGATACGCAGTATTTT. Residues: CASTGTSGGSFSDTQYF. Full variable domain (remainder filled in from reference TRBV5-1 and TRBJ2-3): KAGVTQTPRYLIKTRGQQVTLSCSPISGHRSVSWYQQTPGQGLQFLFEYFSETQRNKGNFPGRFSGRQFSNSRSEMNVSTLELGDSALYLCASTGTSGGSFSDTQYFGPGTRLTVL.

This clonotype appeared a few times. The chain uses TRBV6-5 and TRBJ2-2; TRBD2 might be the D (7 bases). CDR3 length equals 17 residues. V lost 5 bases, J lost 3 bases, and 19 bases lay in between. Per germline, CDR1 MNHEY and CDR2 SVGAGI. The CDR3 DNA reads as TGTGCCAGCAGTGACCTCGGGGGGCGGGTGGACACCGGGGAGCTGTTTTTT. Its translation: CASSDLGGRVDTGELFF.